One sample yielded the 27 T cell receptor beta chains listed below, sequenced in a study of T-cell memory formation after mild COVID-19. TCRdb passed the 5' RACE reads through MiXCR, listing each CDR3 protein once. The sample yields tens of thousands of distinct CDR3 sequences, over 12% seen once. The specimen was PBMCs or a T cell subset sorted from them (not recorded which). These receptor sequences come from a man aged 18-30 years who had mild COVID-19 (a few samples of this study predate the infection). Cell type and time point are not known.

The V gene is TRBV12-3 or TRBV12-4, the J gene TRBJ1-1; D perhaps matches TRBD1 (5 bases). The CDR3 extends over 14 amino acids. Trimming removed 2 bases at V and 6 bases at J, with 13 bases between. The CDR3 DNA reads as TGTGCCAGCAGTTTATCGGGGGAATGGCCTGAAGCTTTCTTT. This translates into CASSLSGEWPEAFF.

There are a few counts of this clonotype. This rearrangement joins TRBV27 to TRBJ2-1; TRBD2 matches at 8 bases. Germline loops: CDR1 MNHEY, CDR2 SMNVEV (reference sequence). The ends lost 0 bases at V and 4 bases at J; junction bases unmatched: 2. The CDR3 extends over 15 amino acids. The DNA for the CDR3 is TGTGCCAGCAGTTTATCACGGGGGGGATACAATGAGCAGTTCTTC. It is translated as CASSLSRGGYNEQFF.

In this sample, this clonotype turned up many times. Here the CDR3 reads CASSSGGSYEQYF. In nucleotides, the CDR3 is TGTGCCAGCAGCTCTGGCGGGTCCTACGAGCAGTACTTC. This chain links TRBV7-9 with TRBJ2-7, with a possible D match to TRBD2 (5 bases). V was pared by 4 bases and J by 1 base, with 8 bases between. CDR3 length equals 13 residues. The germline CDR1 and CDR2 sequences are SEHNR and FQNEAQ (reference sequence).

This clonotype was found a few times. The chain couples TRBV4-2 to TRBJ2-5; TRBD2 might be the D (6 bases). The V and J ends lost 0 bases and 5 bases respectively, with 19 bases between them. The germline V gene encodes CDR1 LGHNA and CDR2 YNFKEQ. CDR3 length: 17 residues. DNA for the CDR3: TGTGCCAGCAGCCAAGATACGGAGAGACTAGTGGGTGAGACCCAGTACTTC. Translation gives CASSQDTERLVGETQYF.

This clonotype was seen a handful of times. The gene calls are TRBV27 and TRBJ2-2, with D uncertain. The CDR3 is 13 residues long. V dropped 0 bases and J dropped 6 bases, with 5 bases sitting between them. CDR1 and CDR2 from the germline V gene are MNHEY and SMNVEV (reference sequence). The CDR3 sequence is CASSLSGPGELFF. The CDR3 DNA reads as TGTGCCAGCAGTTTATCAGGGCCCGGGGAGCTGTTTTTT.

This clonotype has a handful of counts. This chain joins TRBV5-4 and TRBJ1-3; unclear D gene. The CDR3 runs 14 residues. Trimming shortened V by 2 bases and J by 6 bases, and 12 bases separated the two germline ends. Germline V gene sequence: CDR1 SGHNT, CDR2 YYREEE (reference sequence). In DNA form, the CDR3 reads TGTGCCAGCAGCTTCGGCCCTGGTGAAAACACCATATATTTT. This translates into CASSFGPGENTIYF.

The V call is TRBV7-8, the J call TRBJ2-2, with D uncertain. V lost 5 bases and J 1 base, leaving 11 bases between the germline ends. The CDR3 has 15 residues. The V gene's germline CDR1 is SGHVS and CDR2 FQNEAQ. CDR3 region: CASSQGLGNTGELFF. CDR3 sequence (DNA): TGTGCCAGCAGCCAAGGTCTCGGGAACACCGGGGAGCTGTTTTTT.

This clonotype was seen more than once but under ten times. The chain recombines TRBV4-3 with TRBJ2-4; D is ambiguous. V was clipped by 0 bases and J by 0 bases, with 9 bases between them. This CDR3 region has 16 residues. Germline V gene lookup returns CDR1 LGHNA and CDR2 YSLEER. The CDR3 loop reads CASSQDGFLAKNIQYF. CDR3 DNA sequence: TGCGCCAGCAGCCAAGATGGTTTCTTAGCCAAAAACATTCAGTACTTC.

The V call is TRBV11-2, the J call TRBJ1-5, with D possibly being TRBD1 (6 bases). Deletions cut 2 bases from V and 8 bases from J, with 16 bases between. CDR3 size: 15 residues. Germline values: CDR1 SGHAT, CDR2 FQNNGV. CDR3 in DNA: TGTGCCAGCAGCTTATGGGGGACACGTGGAGAGCCCCAGCATTTT. Encoded protein: CASSLWGTRGEPQHF.

V usage is TRBV7-8 and J usage is TRBJ1-1; a possible D gene is TRBD1 (6 bases). V lost 4 bases, J lost 6 bases, and 15 bases lay in between. This CDR3 region has 14 residues. The V gene's germline CDR1 is SGHVS and CDR2 FQNEAQ. Here the CDR3 DNA reads TGTGCCAGCAGCTCCGCCAACAGGGCTTCTGAAGCTTTCTTT. It yields the protein CASSSANRASEAFF.

This clonotype was detected a few times. CDR3 loop: CASSDGRGMYEQYF. CDR3 DNA sequence: TGCGCCAGCAGTGACGGCAGGGGGATGTACGAGCAGTACTTC. The chain couples TRBV10-2 to TRBJ2-7; 7 bases map to TRBD1. This CDR3 spans 14 amino acids. In germline, CDR1 is WSHSY, CDR2 SAAADI. J lost 4 bases, V lost 3 bases, and 6 bases had no gene match.

This clonotype turned up a few times. V gene TRBV7-9 combines with J gene TRBJ2-3, with D possibly TRBD1 on 5 matching bases. Trimming shortened V by 5 bases and J by 2 bases, and 14 bases separated the two germline ends. The CDR3 is made up of 15 amino acids. Looked up from germline, CDR1 is SEHNR and CDR2 is FQNEAQ (reference sequence). In DNA form, the CDR3 reads TGTGCCAGCAGCCGAACCGTGGACACCACAGATACGCAGTATTTT. Protein sequence: CASSRTVDTTDTQYF. Complete variable domain (other parts from reference TRBV7-9 and TRBJ2-3): DTGVSQNPRHKITKRGQNVTFRCDPISEHNRLYWYRQTLGQGPEFLTYFQNEAQLEKSRLLSDRFSAERPKGSFSTLEIQRTEQGDSAMYLCASSRTVDTTDTQYFGPGTRLTVL.

This chain uses TRBV7-2 with TRBJ2-3; 11 nucleotides line up with TRBD2. J was trimmed by 0 bases and V by 1 base; bases with no gene match: 9. The CDR3 length is 19 residues. CDR1 SGHTA and CDR2 FQGNSA come from the germline V gene. In nucleotides, the CDR3 is TGTGCCAGCAGCTTAGTGCCACTAGCGGGAGTTTCTAGCACAGATACGCAGTATTTT. It translates to CASSLVPLAGVSSTDTQYF.

The rearrangement links TRBV7-9 to TRBJ2-1, with D possibly being TRBD1 (6 bases). V lost 2 bases, J lost 6 bases, and 11 bases lay in between. This CDR3 spans 14 amino acids. Germline V gives CDR1 SEHNR, CDR2 FQNEAQ (reference sequence). The CDR3, as DNA: TGTGCCAGCAGCTTAAACGTGGGGGCCAATGAGCAGTTCTTC. Amino acid sequence: CASSLNVGANEQFF.

In this sample, this clonotype turned up many times. The chain carries TRBV5-1 and TRBJ2-7; D gene ambiguous. CDR3 length: 15 residues. Germline CDR1 SGHRS, CDR2 YFSETQ. V lost 2 bases and J 6 bases, leaving 18 bases between the germline ends. CDR3 loop: CASSFSKPRTREQYF. The CDR3 DNA sequence: TGCGCCAGCAGCTTCAGCAAGCCCCGTACCCGCGAGCAGTACTTC.

The chain recombines TRBV4-3 with TRBJ2-1; the D gene is possibly TRBD2 (7 bases). V was clipped by 3 bases and J by 3 bases, with 15 bases between them. CDR3 length: 16 amino acids. Looked up from germline, CDR1 is LGHNA and CDR2 is YSLEER. The CDR3 loop reads CASSQYGGGSYNEQFF. The CDR3 DNA follows: TGCGCCAGCAGCCAGTATGGCGGGGGCAGCTACAATGAGCAGTTCTTC.

The chain is built from TRBV12-3 or TRBV12-4 and TRBJ2-3; D might be TRBD1 (6 bases). With 5 bases removed from V and 0 bases from J, the gap between germline ends came to 12 bases. The CDR3 runs to 15 residues. CDR3 sequence: CASSETGPSTDTQYF. The CDR3 DNA reads as TGTGCCAGCAGTGAGACAGGCCCTAGCACAGATACGCAGTATTTT.

This clonotype was seen a handful of times. This sequence joins TRBV28 and TRBJ2-2; D is unresolved. The CDR3 loop spans 11 amino acids. Trimming left V 3 bases short and J 7 bases short, with 3 bases between. CDR1 is MDHEN and CDR2 is SYDVKM in the germline V gene. The CDR3 sequence is CASSLDGELFF. The CDR3 DNA reads as TGTGCCAGCAGTTTGGACGGGGAGCTGTTTTTT.

This clonotype came up a few times. The rearrangement links TRBV5-1 to TRBJ1-6, with 11 bases lining up with TRBD1. This CDR3 has 14 amino acids. The germline gives CDR1 SGHRS, CDR2 YFSETQ. J was trimmed by 13 bases and V by 5 bases; bases with no gene match: 8. CDR3 coding DNA: TGCGCCAGCAGTTGGACAGGGGGCACGAATCCCCTCCACTTT. Its protein product is CASSWTGGTNPLHF.

This clonotype has a single count. The rearrangement uses TRBV6-2 or TRBV6-3 and TRBJ1-5; no reliable D call. Trimming shortened V by 0 bases and J by 3 bases, and 9 bases separated the two germline ends. Germline lookup yields CDR1 MNHEY and CDR2 SVGEGT. The CDR3 loop spans 15 amino acids. CDR3 residues: CASSYSGLFNQPQHF. The CDR3, as DNA: TGTGCCAGCAGTTACTCGGGCCTATTCAATCAGCCCCAGCATTTT.

The chain employs TRBV4-2 and TRBJ2-2, with D perhaps matching TRBD2 (6 bases). The V gene lost 0 bases and the J gene lost 7 bases, with 9 bases spanning the gap. CDR1 and CDR2 (germline): LGHNA, YNFKEQ. The length of the CDR3 is 14 residues. Here the CDR3 DNA reads TGTGCCAGCAGCCAAGATCGGGGGATCGGGGAGCTGTTTTTT. It is translated as CASSQDRGIGELFF.

V is TRBV9 and J is TRBJ1-1; possibly TRBD1 for D (5 bases). The ends were cut back, 4 bases at V and 5 bases at J, with 12 bases in the middle. The CDR3 spans 13 residues. In germline, CDR1 is SGDLS, CDR2 YYNGEE. The CDR3 sequence: CASSLGGRTEAFF. CDR3 DNA: TGTGCCAGCAGCCTGGGGGGGAGGACTGAAGCTTTCTTT. The full variable domain, with the rest looked up from reference TRBV9 and TRBJ1-1, is DSGVTQTPKHLITATGQRVTLRCSPRSGDLSVYWYQQSLDQGLQFLIQYYNGEERAKGNILERFSAQQFPDLHSELNLSSLELGDSALYFCASSLGGRTEAFFGQGTRLTVV.

This clonotype came up a few times. V and J are TRBV29-1 and TRBJ2-5, with a tentative D call TRBD1 (6 bases). Germline V gene data show CDR1 as SQVTM and CDR2 as ANQGSEA. The CDR3 length is 14 residues. Trimming left V 5 bases short and J 5 bases short, with 18 bases between. CDR3 loop: CSVLDSPGGETQYF. The CDR3 DNA reads TGCAGCGTTCTGGACAGCCCGGGCGGGGAGACCCAGTACTTC.

The J gene is TRBJ2-3, the V gene TRBV7-9; maybe TRBD2 (5 bases). V lost 1 base to trimming and J lost 4 bases, with 9 bases between them. The V gene's germline CDR1 is SEHNR and CDR2 FQNEAQ (reference sequence). The CDR3 runs to 14 residues. The CDR3 coding sequence is TGTGCCAGCAGCTTAGAACTAGACGCAGATACGCAGTATTTT. Translating gives CASSLELDADTQYF.

V gene TRBV20-1 combines with J gene TRBJ2-7; TRBD1 is a possible D gene (5 bases). Per germline, CDR1 DFQATT and CDR2 SNEGSKA (reference sequence). The CDR3 spans 13 residues. Trimming removed 7 bases at V and 0 bases at J, with 13 bases between. DNA of the CDR3: TGCAGTGTGGGGCCCGCGAGCTCCTACGAGCAGTACGTC. This translates into CSVGPASSYEQYV.

This rearrangement joins TRBV7-8 to TRBJ2-3, with TRBD2 matching 10 bases. With 8 bases clipped from V and 0 bases from J, the junction kept 11 bases outside the gene matches. Germline CDR1 and CDR2: SGHVS and FQNEAQ. The CDR3 has 17 amino acids. The DNA of the CDR3 is TGTGCCAGCGGCCCTAGCGGGGGAGCACCTAGCACAGATACGCAGTATTTT. It codes for CASGPSGGAPSTDTQYF.

This clonotype was detected a few times. The chain links TRBV4-1 to TRBJ1-1, with 10 nucleotides matching TRBD1. Germline V CDR1 and CDR2: MGHRA, YSYEKL. Losses at the gene ends were 4 bases for V and 1 base for J; bases not matched to a gene: 0. The CDR3 runs 14 residues. The CDR3 protein is CASSRQGANTEAFF. The CDR3 nucleotides read TGCGCCAGCAGCCGACAGGGGGCGAACACTGAAGCTTTCTTT.